This is a list of T cell receptor beta chains from one sample in a study of CD8 T cells in Susac syndrome. TCRdb ran MiXCR on the immunoSEQ multiplex PCR reads and lists one entry per CDR3 protein. The top ten hold around 0.15% of the sample, which has approximately 210,000 distinct CDR3 sequences, about 95% seen once. Sequenced input: CD4+ T cells from PBMCs. The receptors here all came from a human donor with Susac syndrome. Each CDR3 is given with its conserved first and last residue. Each record gives: V gene, clone size, CDR3 length, D gene, J gene, CDR3 protein, CDR3 DNA. D genes are given only for firm matches. Clone size is given for some rows only: seen once, a few or many times, or a class if the clone is expanded.

V: TRBV7-9; size: -; length: 14; D: TRBD2; J: TRBJ2-1; CDR3: CASSLAGLADEQFF; DNA: TGTGCCAGCAGCTTAGCGGGACTAGCGGATGAGCAGTTCTTC
V: TRBV7-9; size: -; length: 12; D: -; J: TRBJ1-4; CDR3: CASSPSNEKLFF; DNA: TGTGCCAGCAGCCCCTCTAATGAAAAACTGTTTTTT
V: TRBV7-7; size: once; length: 13; D: -; J: TRBJ2-3; CDR3: CASSLDSGDTQYF; DNA: TGTGCTAGCAGCTTAGATTCGGGAGATACGCAGTATTTT
V: TRBV5-1; size: -; length: 13; D: -; J: TRBJ1-2; CDR3: CASSLRQMDGYTF; DNA: TGCGCCAGCAGCCTAAGACAGATGGATGGCTACACCTTC
V: TRBV29-1; size: -; length: 13; D: TRBD1; J: TRBJ1-1; CDR3: CSALDREGAEAFF; DNA: TGCAGCGCTTTGGACAGGGAAGGAGCTGAAGCTTTCTTT
V: TRBV2; size: -; length: 15; D: -; J: TRBJ1-2; CDR3: CASSEEGGSAYGYTF; DNA: TGTGCCAGCAGTGAAGAAGGCGGCAGTGCCTATGGCTACACCTTC
V: TRBV28; size: -; length: 12; D: TRBD1; J: TRBJ1-1; CDR3: CAIQGADTEAFF; DNA: TGTGCCATCCAGGGGGCTGACACTGAAGCTTTCTTT
V: TRBV7-8; size: -; length: 15; D: -; J: TRBJ2-6; CDR3: CASSLLISGANVLTF; DNA: TGTGCCAGCAGCTTACTAATCTCTGGGGCCAACGTCCTGACTTTC
V: TRBV20-1; size: -; length: 14; D: -; J: TRBJ2-3; CDR3: CSAPGLTSTDTQYF; DNA: TGCAGTGCTCCCGGACTAACTAGCACAGATACGCAGTATTTT
V: TRBV6-2/TRBV6-3; size: -; length: 14; D: TRBD1; J: TRBJ2-5; CDR3: CASTSDRAGETQYF; DNA: TGTGCCAGCACATCCGACAGGGCCGGGGAGACCCAGTACTTC
V: TRBV3-1; size: -; length: 12; D: -; J: TRBJ1-1; CDR3: CASSQEFREAFF; DNA: TGTGCCAGCAGCCAAGAATTCAGGGAGGCTTTCTTT
V: TRBV29-1; size: -; length: 13; D: -; J: TRBJ2-5; CDR3: CSVPPGDQETQYF; DNA: TGCAGCGTCCCCCCGGGGGACCAAGAGACCCAGTACTTC
V: TRBV2; size: -; length: 12; D: TRBD1; J: TRBJ1-1; CDR3: CASSQGAPEAFF; DNA: TGTGCCAGCAGTCAGGGGGCGCCTGAAGCTTTCTTT
V: TRBV7-9; size: -; length: 16; D: -; J: TRBJ2-5; CDR3: CASSLRRTGNQETQYF; DNA: TGTGCCAGCAGCTTACGACGGACGGGAAATCAAGAGACCCAGTACTTC
V: TRBV7-9; size: -; length: 16; D: -; J: TRBJ1-4; CDR3: CASSLGYGIRNEKLFF; DNA: TGTGCCAGCAGCTTAGGCTACGGGATTCGAAATGAAAAACTGTTTTTT
V: TRBV10-2; size: -; length: 16; D: -; J: TRBJ2-1; CDR3: CASSESAESSYNEQFF; DNA: TGCGCCAGCAGTGAGTCGGCGGAGAGCTCCTACAATGAGCAGTTCTTC
V: TRBV10-3; size: once; length: 17; D: -; J: TRBJ2-1; CDR3: CAISGSLAESSYNEQFF; DNA: TGTGCCATCAGTGGGTCTTTAGCGGAAAGCTCCTACAATGAGCAGTTCTTC
V: TRBV18; size: -; length: 14; D: -; J: TRBJ2-7; CDR3: CASSPALNSYEQYF; DNA: TGTGCCAGCTCACCAGCACTAAACTCCTACGAGCAGTACTTC
V: TRBV5-1; size: -; length: 16; D: TRBD1; J: TRBJ1-4; CDR3: CASSSRDRVDDEKLFF; DNA: TGCGCCAGCAGCTCCCGGGACAGGGTGGATGATGAAAAACTGTTTTTT
V: TRBV28; size: -; length: 16; D: -; J: TRBJ2-2; CDR3: CASSLLSGAMAGELFF; DNA: TGTGCCAGCAGTTTACTTTCAGGGGCTATGGCCGGGGAGCTGTTTTTT
V: TRBV30; size: -; length: 12; D: -; J: TRBJ2-3; CDR3: CAWSQAGDTQYF; DNA: TGTGCCTGGAGTCAAGCTGGGGATACGCAGTATTTT
V: TRBV20-1; size: -; length: 15; D: TRBD1; J: TRBJ1-5; CDR3: CSATTGTGPNQPQHF; DNA: TGCAGTGCCACGACCGGGACAGGCCCTAATCAGCCCCAGCATTTT
V: TRBV7-3; size: -; length: 15; D: -; J: TRBJ1-2; CDR3: CASRLMVLTGHGYTF; DNA: TGTGCCAGCAGGCTTATGGTCCTGACCGGGCATGGCTACACCTTC
V: TRBV5-6; size: few; length: 13; D: -; J: TRBJ1-5; CDR3: CASSLVGDQPQHF; DNA: TGTGCCAGCAGCTTGGTGGGCGATCAGCCCCAGCATTTT